Sequencing of this T cell receptor beta chain was carried out in a study of tumor and adjacent non-tumor tissue in lung cancer. Turning to the study itself: Stage I to III disease affected 10 men and roughly 5 women aged roughly 30 to 80.

V gave up 11 bases and J gave up 5 bases; unmatched junction bases: 23. The germline CDR1 and CDR2 sequences are MGHRA and YSYEKL. This CDR3 contains 17 residues. Study results and caveats: In normal lung, the top 100 clones were significantly more dominant than in tumor. Shorter survival was associated with higher TCR diversity in tumors.

Three rounds of nested PCR, following a modified ARM-PCR protocol, produced the TCRbeta library. TCRdb reprocessed the multiplex PCR reads via MiXCR and lists one record per CDR3 protein. The sample has tens of thousands of distinct CDR3 sequences; 72% are singletons. In regard to this clonotype: What it binds is not known.

No cell sorting was done before RNA was extracted from the tissue. This chain uses TRBV4-1 with TRBJ1-2; TRBD1 matches 7 bases. This clonotype was obtained from a woman aged 40 to 55 with non-small cell lung cancer. The specimen was lung tumor tissue. The CDR3 region has the DNA TGCGCCTGCAACCAGCAAGGGGGCGTCGTTGGTAGTTATGGCTACACCTTC. It yields the protein CACNQQGGVVGSYGYTF.